One and the same sample provided the 10 T cell receptor beta chains below, sequenced in a study of regulatory T cells in long-lasting Graves disease (dated by TCRdb to the early 2020s). The time point label, as the study defines it: persistent/refractory GD, antithyroid drugs over 5 years with positive TRAb. For both TCR sequencing and RNA sequencing, RNA was extracted from PBMCs in TRIzol. Receptor amplification or capture employed multiplex PCR. The listed sequencing device is Illumina HiSeq 4000. TCR beta libraries were built with iRepertoire HTBI primers and Arm-PCR amplification of CDR3 regions. TCRdb handled the public reads itself, with Q25 trimming in fastp and clone calling in MiXCR, and kept productive beta chains. Rows with one shared CDR3 protein collapse into an entry with the most common genes and DNA. Across this sample there are roughly 470,000 distinct CDR3 sequences, with roughly 20% seen only once. 6.5% to 10% of the sample is held by the ten biggest clonotypes.

Source: peripheral blood mononuclear cells (PBMCs), taken when the disease was refractory, from a patient treated with antithyroid drugs. The source of these receptors is a female donor with Graves disease.

This clonotype was counted many times. The V gene is TRBV7-9, the J gene TRBJ1-6; D is perhaps TRBD1 (5 bases). Germline CDR1 SEHNR, CDR2 FQNEAQ (reference sequence). The CDR3 runs 13 residues. V was shortened by 6 bases and J by 6 bases, with 9 bases between the two germline ends. The CDR3 loop is CASSYGTNSPLHF. CDR3 DNA sequence: TGTGCCAGCAGTTACGGGACTAATTCACCCCTCCACTTT.

Comment on this clonotype: Being one base from a much bigger clone, this may be a read error. The gene calls are TRBV29-1 and TRBJ1-1; 9 bases align to TRBD1. The V segment lost 4 bases and the J segment 9 bases; nucleotides outside the gene matches: 9. CDR3 length: 13 residues. Germline CDR1 SQVTM, CDR2 ANQGSEA. The CDR3 region has the DNA TGCAGCGTTGGACAGGGGGAGGGGACTAAAGCTTTCTTT. Protein product: CSVGQGEGTKAFF.

This clonotype was detected ten times or more. This chain links TRBV6-1 with TRBJ2-7; 8 positions agree with TRBD2. Germline V lookup: CDR1 MNHNS, CDR2 SASEGT. V lost 3 bases to trimming and J lost 6 bases; unmatched junction nucleotides: 7. CDR3 length: 14 residues. CDR3 in amino acids: CASSDAGGVVEQYF. The CDR3 coding sequence is TGTGCCAGCAGTGATGCGGGGGGCGTCGTCGAGCAGTACTTC.

The chain couples TRBV7-9 to TRBJ2-7; TRBD2 aligns across 7 bases. From germline, CDR1 is SEHNR and CDR2 FQNEAQ (reference sequence). This CDR3 has 14 amino acids. J gave up 3 bases and V 4 bases, and 6 bases lay outside the gene matches. The CDR3 DNA sequence: TGTGCCAGCAGCTCGACTAGCCGCTACTACGAGCAGTACTTC. Amino acid sequence: CASSSTSRYYEQYF.

Ten or more counts support this clonotype. This chain connects TRBV2 to TRBJ1-1; D unclear. CDR3 length equals 14 residues. The germline V and J ends were trimmed by 5 bases and 4 bases, with 14 bases remaining between them. From germline, CDR1 is SNHLY and CDR2 FYNNEI. CDR3 nucleotide sequence: TGTGCCAGCAGTTCCGGGAGCTTTTTCACTGAAGCTTTCTTT. Residues: CASSSGSFFTEAFF.

This clonotype has only a few counts. The V gene is TRBV13, the J gene TRBJ2-4, with 8 bases matching TRBD2. From germline, CDR1 is PRHDT and CDR2 FYEKMQ (reference sequence). V gave up 2 bases and J gave up 8 bases; unmatched junction bases: 5. The CDR3 has 14 residues. The CDR3 nucleotides read TGTGCCAGCAGCTTAAGCGGGAGTGGGTACATTCAGTACTTC. Its protein product is CASSLSGSGYIQYF.

This clonotype has just a few counts. The chain combines TRBV7-9 with TRBJ1-2; the D is unclear. CDR1 SEHNR and CDR2 FQNEAQ come from the germline V gene (reference sequence). The CDR3 spans 14 residues. V gave up 6 bases and J gave up 5 bases, with 16 bases separating them. This chain's CDR3 is CASRSREKPYGYTF. The CDR3 region has the DNA TGTGCCAGCAGATCAAGGGAGAAGCCTTATGGCTACACCTTC.

This clonotype was counted ten times or more. The CDR3 here is CASSYRQDTGELFF. In DNA form, the CDR3 reads TGTGCCAGCAGTTATAGACAAGACACCGGGGAGCTGTTTTTT. The rearrangement joins TRBV6-2 or TRBV6-3 to TRBJ2-2, with unresolved D. The germline CDR1 and CDR2 sequences are MNHEY and SVGEGT. Trimming pared 3 bases from V and 3 bases from J, leaving 8 bases between. The CDR3 length is 14 residues.

Details on this clonotype: The junction departs from germline at one end; a sequencing error may be responsible. This chain connects TRBV4-2 to TRBJ2-4; no clear D gene. This CDR3 is 19 amino acids long. Germline CDR1 is LGHNA and CDR2 is YNFKEQ. The CDR3 protein is CASSQDSVMNAAAKSIQYF. The CDR3 nucleotides are TGTGCCAGCAGCCAGGATAGTGTAATGAACGCTGCGGCGAAAAGCATTCAGTACTTC.

This clonotype appeared many times. This chain joins TRBV20-1 and TRBJ1-5, with 12 bases that match TRBD1. The germline CDR1 and CDR2 sequences are DFQATT and SNEGSKA (reference sequence). V was clipped by 3 bases and J by 2 bases; unmatched bases: 8. CDR3 size: 17 residues. The CDR3 spells CSARAGTGGARNQPQHF. DNA of the CDR3: TGCAGTGCTAGGGCCGGGACAGGGGGCGCGCGCAATCAGCCCCAGCATTTT.